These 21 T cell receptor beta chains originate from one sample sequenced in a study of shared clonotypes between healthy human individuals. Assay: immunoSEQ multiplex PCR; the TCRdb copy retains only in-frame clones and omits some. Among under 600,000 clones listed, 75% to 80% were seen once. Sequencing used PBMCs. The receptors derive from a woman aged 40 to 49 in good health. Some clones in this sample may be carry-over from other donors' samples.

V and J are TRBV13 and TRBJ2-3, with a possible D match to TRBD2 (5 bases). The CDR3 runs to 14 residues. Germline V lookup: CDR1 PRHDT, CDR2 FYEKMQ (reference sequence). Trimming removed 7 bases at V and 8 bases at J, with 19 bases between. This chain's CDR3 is CASIAGLHGGTQYF. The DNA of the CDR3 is TGTGCCAGCATTGCCGGTTTACATGGAGGTACGCAGTATTTT.

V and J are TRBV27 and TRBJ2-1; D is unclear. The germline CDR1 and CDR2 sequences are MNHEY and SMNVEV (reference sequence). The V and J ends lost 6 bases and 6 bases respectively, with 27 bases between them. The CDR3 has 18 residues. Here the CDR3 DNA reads TGTGCCAGCAGCCGTGATTCGGTTTTTCAAAAGAAAACCAATGAGCAGTTCTTC. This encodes CASSRDSVFQKKTNEQFF.

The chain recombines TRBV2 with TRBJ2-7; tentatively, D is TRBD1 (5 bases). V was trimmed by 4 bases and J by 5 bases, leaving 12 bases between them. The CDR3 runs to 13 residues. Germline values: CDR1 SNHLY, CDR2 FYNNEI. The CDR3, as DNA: TGTGCCAGCAGTGGGGGCCCACCGGACGAGCAGTACTTC. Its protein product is CASSGGPPDEQYF.

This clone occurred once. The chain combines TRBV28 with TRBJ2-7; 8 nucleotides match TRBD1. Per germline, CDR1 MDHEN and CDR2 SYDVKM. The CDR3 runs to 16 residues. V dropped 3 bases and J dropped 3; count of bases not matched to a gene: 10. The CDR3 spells CASSFPGGPTNYEQYF. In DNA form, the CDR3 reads TGTGCCAGCAGTTTCCCAGGGGGCCCCACCAACTACGAGCAGTACTTC.

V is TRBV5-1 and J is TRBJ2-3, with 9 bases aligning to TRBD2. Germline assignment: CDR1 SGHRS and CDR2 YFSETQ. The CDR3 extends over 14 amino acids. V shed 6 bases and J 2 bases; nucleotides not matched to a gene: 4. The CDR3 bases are TGCGCCAGCACTCGACTAGCGGTCACAGATACGCAGTATTTT. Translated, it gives CASTRLAVTDTQYF. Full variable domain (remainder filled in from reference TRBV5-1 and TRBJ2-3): KAGVTQTPRYLIKTRGQQVTLSCSPISGHRSVSWYQQTPGQGLQFLFEYFSETQRNKGNFPGRFSGRQFSNSRSEMNVSTLELGDSALYLCASTRLAVTDTQYFGPGTRLTVL.

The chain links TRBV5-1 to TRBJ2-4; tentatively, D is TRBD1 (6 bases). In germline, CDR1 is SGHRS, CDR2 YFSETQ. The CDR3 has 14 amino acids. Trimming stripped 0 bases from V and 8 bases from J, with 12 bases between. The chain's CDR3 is CASSLVGPGDIQYF. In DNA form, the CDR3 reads TGCGCCAGCAGCTTGGTTGGCCCAGGGGACATTCAGTACTTC. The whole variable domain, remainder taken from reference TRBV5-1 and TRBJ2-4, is KAGVTQTPRYLIKTRGQQVTLSCSPISGHRSVSWYQQTPGQGLQFLFEYFSETQRNKGNFPGRFSGRQFSNSRSEMNVSTLELGDSALYLCASSLVGPGDIQYFGAGTRLSVL.

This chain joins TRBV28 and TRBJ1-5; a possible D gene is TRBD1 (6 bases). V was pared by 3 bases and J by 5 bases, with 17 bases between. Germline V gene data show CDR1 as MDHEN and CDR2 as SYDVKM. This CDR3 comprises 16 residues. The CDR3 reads CASSFPGRGGDQPQHF. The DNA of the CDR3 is TGTGCCAGCAGTTTCCCCGGCAGGGGAGGGGATCAGCCCCAGCATTTT.

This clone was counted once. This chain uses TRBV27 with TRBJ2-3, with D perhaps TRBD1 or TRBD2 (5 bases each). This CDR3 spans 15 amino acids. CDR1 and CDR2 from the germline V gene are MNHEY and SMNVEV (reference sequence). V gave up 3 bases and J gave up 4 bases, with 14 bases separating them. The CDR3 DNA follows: TGTGCCAGCAGTTTTGGGGCGAGAGGGGCAGATACGCAGTATTTT. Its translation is CASSFGARGADTQYF.

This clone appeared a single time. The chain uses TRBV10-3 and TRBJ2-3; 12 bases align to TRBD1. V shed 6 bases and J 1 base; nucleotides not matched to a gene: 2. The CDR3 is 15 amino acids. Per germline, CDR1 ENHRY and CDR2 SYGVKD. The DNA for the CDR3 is TGTGCCATCAGGGGGACAGGGGGCGGCACAGATACGCAGTATTTT. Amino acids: CAIRGTGGGTDTQYF.

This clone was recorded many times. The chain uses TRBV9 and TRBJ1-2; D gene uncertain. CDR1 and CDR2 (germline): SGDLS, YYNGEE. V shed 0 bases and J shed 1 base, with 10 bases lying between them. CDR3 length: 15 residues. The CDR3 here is CASSVAPSDNYGYTF. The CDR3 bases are TGTGCCAGCAGCGTAGCTCCTTCAGATAACTATGGCTACACCTTC.

The CDR3 spells CASSLSWREGGETQYF. Written as DNA, the CDR3 is TGTGCCAGCAGTTTAAGTTGGCGGGAGGGAGGTGAGACCCAGTACTTC. The chain uses TRBV27 and TRBJ2-5; 9 nucleotides match TRBD2. The germline CDR1 and CDR2 sequences are MNHEY and SMNVEV (reference sequence). The CDR3 has 16 amino acids. V lost 2 bases to trimming and J lost 5 bases; unmatched junction nucleotides: 9.

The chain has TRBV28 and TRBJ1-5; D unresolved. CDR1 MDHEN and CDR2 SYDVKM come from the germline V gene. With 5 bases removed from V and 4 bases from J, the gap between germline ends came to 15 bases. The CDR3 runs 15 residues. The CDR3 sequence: CASSPGDLTNQPQHF. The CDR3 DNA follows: TGTGCCAGCAGTCCCGGGGATCTCACAAATCAGCCCCAGCATTTT.

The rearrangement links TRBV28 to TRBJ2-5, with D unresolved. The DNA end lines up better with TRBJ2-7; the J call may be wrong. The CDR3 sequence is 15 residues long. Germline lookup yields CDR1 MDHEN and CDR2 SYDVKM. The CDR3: CASSKPRLGIDEQYF. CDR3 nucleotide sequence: TGTGCCAGCAGTAAACCCCGCCTGGGGATCGACGAGCAGTACTTC.

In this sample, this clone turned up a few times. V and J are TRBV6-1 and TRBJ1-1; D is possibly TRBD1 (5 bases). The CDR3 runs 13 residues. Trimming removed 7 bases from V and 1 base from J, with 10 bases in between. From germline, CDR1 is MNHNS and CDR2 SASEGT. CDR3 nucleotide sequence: TGTGCCAGCACCGTGGGGGAGAACACTGAAGCTTTCTTT. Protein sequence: CASTVGENTEAFF.

The CDR3 DNA reads as TGTGCCAGCAGCCCCGTCTCAACAGATACGCAGTATTTT. Translated, it gives CASSPVSTDTQYF. The chain carries TRBV5-6 and TRBJ2-3; D unresolved. V lost 4 bases and J lost 3, with 9 bases in between. The germline gives CDR1 SGHDT, CDR2 YYEEEE. This CDR3 comprises 13 residues.

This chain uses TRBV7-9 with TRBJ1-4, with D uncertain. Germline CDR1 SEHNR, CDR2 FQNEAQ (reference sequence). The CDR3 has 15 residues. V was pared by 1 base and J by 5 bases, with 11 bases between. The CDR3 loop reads CASSLVFGGNEKLFF. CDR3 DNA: TGTGCCAGCAGCTTAGTTTTTGGAGGGAATGAAAAACTGTTTTTT.

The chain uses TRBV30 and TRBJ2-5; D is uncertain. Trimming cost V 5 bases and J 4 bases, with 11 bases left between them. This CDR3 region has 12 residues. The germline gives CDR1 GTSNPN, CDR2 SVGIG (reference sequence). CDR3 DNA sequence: TGTGCCTGGTTCTCACCTGGAGAGACCCAGTACTTC. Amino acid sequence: CAWFSPGETQYF.

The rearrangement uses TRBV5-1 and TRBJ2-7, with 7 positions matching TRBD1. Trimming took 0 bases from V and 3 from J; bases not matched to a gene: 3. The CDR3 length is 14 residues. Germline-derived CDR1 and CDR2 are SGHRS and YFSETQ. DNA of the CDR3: TGCGCCAGCAGCTTGGCGGGACAGTACTACGAGCAGTACTTC. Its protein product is CASSLAGQYYEQYF.

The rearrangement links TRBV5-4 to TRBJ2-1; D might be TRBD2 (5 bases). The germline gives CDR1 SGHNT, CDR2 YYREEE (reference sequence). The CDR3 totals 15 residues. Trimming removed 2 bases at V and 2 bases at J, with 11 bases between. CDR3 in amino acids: CASSLSLAAYNEQFF. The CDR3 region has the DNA TGTGCCAGCAGCTTATCCCTAGCAGCCTACAATGAGCAGTTCTTC. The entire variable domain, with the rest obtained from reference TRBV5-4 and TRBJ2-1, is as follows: ETGVTQSPTHLIKTRGQQVTLRCSSQSGHNTVSWYQQALGQGPQFIFQYYREEENGRGNFPPRFSGLQFPNYSSELNVNALELDDSALYLCASSLSLAAYNEQFFGPGTRLTVL.

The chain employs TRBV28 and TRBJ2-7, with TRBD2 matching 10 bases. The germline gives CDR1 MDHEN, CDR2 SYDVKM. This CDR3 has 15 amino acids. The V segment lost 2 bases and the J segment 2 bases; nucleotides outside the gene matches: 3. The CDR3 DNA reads TGTGCCAGCAGTTTAATACTAGCGGGGACCTACGAGCAGTACTTC. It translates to CASSLILAGTYEQYF. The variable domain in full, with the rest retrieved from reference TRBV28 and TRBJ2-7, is DVKVTQSSRYLVKRTGEKVFLECVQDMDHENMFWYRQDPGLGLRLIYFSYDVKMKEKGDIPEGYSVSREKKERFSLILESASTNQTSMYLCASSLILAGTYEQYFGPGTRLTVT.

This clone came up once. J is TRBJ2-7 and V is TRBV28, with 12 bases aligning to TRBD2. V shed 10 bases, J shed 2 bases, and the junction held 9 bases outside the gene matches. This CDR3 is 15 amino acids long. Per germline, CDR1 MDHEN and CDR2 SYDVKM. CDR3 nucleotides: TGTGCCACTCTAGCGGGAGGGCCTTATCCCTACGAGCAGTACTTC. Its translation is CATLAGGPYPYEQYF.